These 31 T cell receptor beta chains came from one sample sequenced in a study of shared clonotypes between healthy human individuals. Generated by immunoSEQ multiplex PCR, the TCRdb table keeps only in-frame clones and is missing some. Of over 2 million clones in the sample, 80% to 95% were seen once. Sequenced input: naive CD4+ T cells from PBMCs. Noted subset: CD45RA+ positively selected. The receptor source for this set is a young man in good health. Some clones in this sample may be carry-over from other donors' samples.

The chain carries TRBV15 and TRBJ1-5; D gene uncertain. Trimming left V 0 bases short and J 1 base short, with 10 bases between. Germline CDR1 LNHNV, CDR2 YYDKDF (reference sequence). The CDR3 covers 16 residues. The CDR3 protein is CATSRDPMGSNQPQHF. The CDR3 DNA reads as TGTGCCACCAGCAGAGACCCAATGGGGAGCAATCAGCCCCAGCATTTT.

The chain uses TRBV5-1 and TRBJ2-3, with 9 bases matching TRBD2. The V and J ends lost 4 bases and 3 bases, in that order; junction bases with no gene match: 12. CDR3 length: 17 amino acids. Germline loops: CDR1 SGHRS, CDR2 YFSETQ. The CDR3 DNA sequence: TGCGCCAGCAGCCCCTTGGTAGCGGGAGTGGGGACAGATACGCAGTATTTT. Translated, it gives CASSPLVAGVGTDTQYF.

The V and J genes are TRBV19 and TRBJ2-4; 7 nucleotides line up with TRBD1. The ends lost 5 bases at V and 3 bases at J; junction bases unmatched: 10. Germline V gene sequence: CDR1 LNHDA, CDR2 SQIVND (reference sequence). The CDR3 extends over 16 amino acids. CDR3 sequence: CASSLTGARDKNIQYF. The CDR3 bases are TGTGCCAGTAGTCTTACAGGGGCGAGGGACAAAAACATTCAGTACTTC.

The chain has TRBV28 and TRBJ2-7; the D is unclear. The germline V gene encodes CDR1 MDHEN and CDR2 SYDVKM. CDR3 length equals 18 residues. V lost 2 bases, J lost 0 bases, and 20 bases lay in between. Written as DNA, the CDR3 is TGTGCCAGCAGTTTACGTCTTAACGCCAAACCCGACTCCTACGAGCAGTACTTC. Protein: CASSLRLNAKPDSYEQYF.

The gene calls are TRBV15 and TRBJ1-5, with a possible D match to TRBD1 (6 bases). This CDR3 has 14 residues. The V gene lost 3 bases and the J gene lost 11 bases, with 17 bases spanning the gap. Germline V gene sequence: CDR1 LNHNV, CDR2 YYDKDF (reference sequence). CDR3 nucleotide sequence: TGTGCCACCAGCAGTAGGACCACCCCAGGGGCCCAGCATTTT. Protein sequence: CATSSRTTPGAQHF.

The chain uses TRBV27 and TRBJ2-1, with 10 bases that match TRBD2. Germline V gene lookup returns CDR1 MNHEY and CDR2 SMNVEV (reference sequence). J was trimmed by 0 bases and V by 6 bases; bases with no gene match: 5. This CDR3 region has 16 residues. The CDR3 DNA is TGTGCCAGCAGCCGTAGCGGGGGGCCCTCCTACAATGAGCAGTTCTTC. It encodes CASSRSGGPSYNEQFF.

This chain joins TRBV29-1 and TRBJ2-5, with 9 bases identical to TRBD2. TRBJ2-7 explains the end of the DNA better; the J call may be wrong. This CDR3 has 11 amino acids. The germline V gene has CDR1 SQVTM and CDR2 ANQGSEA. CDR3 nucleotides: TGCAGCGCCGGGCGGGGGGGCGAGCAGTACTTC. This encodes CSAGRGGEQYF.

The genes are TRBV6-6 and TRBJ2-5, with TRBD2 matching 7 bases. V shed 5 bases and J 4 bases; nucleotides not matched to a gene: 7. The CDR3 contains 14 residues. Germline V gene data show CDR1 as MNHNY and CDR2 as SVGAGI (reference sequence). This CDR3 is CASSRSGMRETQYF. CDR3 DNA sequence: TGTGCCAGCAGTCGGAGCGGGATGAGAGAGACCCAGTACTTC.

The chain is built from TRBV9 and TRBJ2-3, with 7 positions matching TRBD2. The CDR3 totals 15 residues. V lost 0 bases and J lost 4; bases outside the gene matches: 5. Germline V CDR1 and CDR2: SGDLS, YYNGEE. The CDR3 here is CASSVASGPPDTQYF. The CDR3 DNA reads TGTGCCAGCAGCGTAGCTAGCGGTCCCCCAGATACGCAGTATTTT.

This chain links TRBV5-4 with TRBJ2-3, with D perhaps assigned TRBD1 or TRBD2 (5 bases each). Germline-derived CDR1 and CDR2 are SGHNT and YYREEE (reference sequence). The CDR3 extends over 14 amino acids. Trimming left V 0 bases short and J 2 bases short, with 7 bases between. DNA for the CDR3: TGTGCCAGCAGCTTGGAGGGGACCACAGATACGCAGTATTTT. Protein sequence: CASSLEGTTDTQYF. The full variable domain, with the rest looked up from reference TRBV5-4 and TRBJ2-3, is ETGVTQSPTHLIKTRGQQVTLRCSSQSGHNTVSWYQQALGQGPQFIFQYYREEENGRGNFPPRFSGLQFPNYSSELNVNALELDDSALYLCASSLEGTTDTQYFGPGTRLTVL.

The CDR3 region is CAWNHADTQYF. The DNA for the CDR3 is TGTGCCTGGAACCACGCAGATACGCAGTATTTT. The V gene is TRBV30, the J gene TRBJ2-3, with D unclear. The length of the CDR3 is 11 residues. Germline V CDR1 and CDR2: GTSNPN, SVGIG (reference sequence). With 4 bases removed from V and 4 bases from J, the gap between germline ends came to 6 bases.

The chain uses TRBV29-1 and TRBJ1-3, with 7 nucleotides matching TRBD1. Germline V gene lookup returns CDR1 SQVTM and CDR2 ANQGSEA. V dropped 2 bases and J dropped 1; count of bases not matched to a gene: 8. This CDR3 is built from 16 residues. The CDR3 bases are TGCAGCGTTGAATATCGGACAGGAGGTTCTGGAAACACCATATATTTT. Its translation is CSVEYRTGGSGNTIYF.

This chain connects TRBV28 to TRBJ2-3; the D gene is possibly TRBD2 (6 bases). The CDR3 has 18 amino acids. Per germline, CDR1 MDHEN and CDR2 SYDVKM. V was clipped by 4 bases and J by 0 bases, with 20 bases between them. As DNA, the CDR3 is TGTGCCAGCAGTTCCTCCAGCGGGTCCGGACCTAGCACAGATACGCAGTATTTT. As protein: CASSSSSGSGPSTDTQYF.

The chain couples TRBV30 to TRBJ2-2; no firm D call. Germline CDR1 reads GTSNPN; CDR2 reads SVGIG (reference sequence). The CDR3 is 18 amino acids. Trimming cost V 0 bases and J 9 bases, with 26 bases left between them. The CDR3 sequence: CAWSVRRPHGYPNRELFF. The CDR3, as DNA: TGTGCCTGGAGTGTACGGCGGCCCCACGGCTATCCCAACCGGGAGCTGTTTTTT.

The chain joins TRBV29-1 to TRBJ2-5; D is possibly TRBD1 (5 bases). The J call is uncertain, as TRBJ2-7 better fits the DNA end. From germline, CDR1 is SQVTM and CDR2 ANQGSEA. CDR3 size: 13 residues. The CDR3 protein is CSVVVRTLSEQYF. CDR3 DNA sequence: TGCAGCGTTGTAGTGCGGACATTATCCGAGCAGTACTTC.

This clone was counted a single time. The chain recombines TRBV18 with TRBJ1-1, with D possibly being TRBD1 (6 bases). Germline-derived CDR1 and CDR2 are KGHSH and LQKENI. The CDR3 length is 15 residues. V was shortened by 6 bases and J by 6 bases, with 20 bases between the two germline ends. This chain's CDR3 is CASSSQGLGASEAFF. The CDR3 DNA is TGTGCCAGCTCGTCTCAGGGGCTCGGGGCGTCTGAAGCTTTCTTT.

This clone was seen just once. The chain carries TRBV9 and TRBJ2-7, with unresolved D. V was cut by 5 bases and J by 4 bases, with 19 bases left in between. CDR1 is SGDLS and CDR2 is YYNGEE in the germline V gene. The CDR3 has 15 amino acids. The CDR3 spells CASSVSFPHNYEQYF. CDR3 DNA sequence: TGTGCCAGCAGTGTAAGTTTCCCCCACAATTACGAGCAGTACTTC.

The CDR3 reads CASSQQAGVLDTQYF. For the CDR3, the DNA is TGTGCCAGCTCACAACAAGCGGGAGTTTTAGATACGCAGTATTTT. The V call is TRBV18, the J call TRBJ2-3; TRBD2 aligns across 8 bases. The trim removed 4 bases at V and 5 bases at J, leaving 8 bases unmatched. Germline V gene lookup returns CDR1 KGHSH and CDR2 LQKENI. This CDR3 is built from 15 residues.

This rearrangement joins TRBV28 to TRBJ2-5; 7 nucleotides agree with TRBD1. The ends lost 10 bases at V and 1 base at J; junction bases unmatched: 3. This CDR3 comprises 12 residues. Germline lookup yields CDR1 MDHEN and CDR2 SYDVKM. The DNA of the CDR3 is TGTGCCACCCGGGACAGCCAAGAGACCCAGTACTTC. Translating it yields CATRDSQETQYF.

The rearrangement joins TRBV19 to TRBJ2-6, with D possibly called TRBD1 or TRBD2 (5 bases each). CDR3 length equals 18 residues. Looked up from germline, CDR1 is LNHDA and CDR2 is SQIVND (reference sequence). Trimming left V 9 bases short and J 2 bases short, with 23 bases between. Written as DNA, the CDR3 is TGTGCCAGCGACAAGGCCGGGACGGGTGGCCCTGGGGCCAACGTCCTGACTTTC. It specifies CASDKAGTGGPGANVLTF.

The genes are TRBV11-2 and TRBJ1-1, with D maybe TRBD1 (5 bases). Germline V CDR1 and CDR2: SGHAT, FQNNGV. V was pared by 5 bases and J by 4 bases, with 26 bases between. CDR3 length: 18 residues. CDR3 in amino acids: CASSLPSRVWGAVTEAFF. The CDR3, as DNA: TGTGCCAGCAGCCTACCCTCCAGGGTCTGGGGTGCTGTCACTGAAGCTTTCTTT.

The J gene is TRBJ1-1, the V gene TRBV5-1; 8 bases are a match to TRBD1. Germline V CDR1 and CDR2: SGHRS, YFSETQ. The J segment lost 4 bases and the V segment lost 4 bases, leaving 6 bases of the junction unmatched. This CDR3 spans 14 amino acids. The chain's CDR3 is CASSALTGATEAFF. CDR3 nucleotides: TGCGCCAGCAGCGCTTTGACAGGGGCCACTGAAGCTTTCTTT. The full variable domain, rest sourced from reference TRBV5-1 and TRBJ1-1, is KAGVTQTPRYLIKTRGQQVTLSCSPISGHRSVSWYQQTPGQGLQFLFEYFSETQRNKGNFPGRFSGRQFSNSRSEMNVSTLELGDSALYLCASSALTGATEAFFGQGTRLTVV.

This clone was observed a handful of times. The chain links TRBV6-5 to TRBJ1-1; D is unresolved. Trimming pared 6 bases from V and 2 bases from J, leaving 10 bases between. Germline V gene lookup returns CDR1 MNHEY and CDR2 SVGAGI. The CDR3 is made up of 13 amino acids. CDR3 sequence: CASRPSGNTEAFF. DNA of the CDR3: TGTGCCAGCAGGCCGTCTGGTAACACTGAAGCTTTCTTT.

This clone is a singleton in its sample. The gene calls are TRBV13 and TRBJ2-7, with a tentative D call TRBD2 (6 bases). From germline, CDR1 is PRHDT and CDR2 FYEKMQ (reference sequence). Trimming pared 3 bases from V and 2 bases from J, leaving 14 bases between. CDR3 length: 15 amino acids. This chain's CDR3 is CASSLGGLEAYEQYF. DNA for the CDR3: TGTGCCAGCAGCTTGGGGGGACTCGAAGCCTACGAGCAGTACTTC.

The CDR3 reads CASSSIHWTSLTLGDEKLFF. The CDR3 DNA reads TGTGCCAGCAGCTCCATACATTGGACATCCCTTACGTTGGGAGATGAAAAACTGTTTTTT. This chain links TRBV11-3 with TRBJ1-4; tentative D call: TRBD1 (5 bases). The CDR3 has 20 residues. The V end lost 4 bases, the J end lost 6 bases, and 30 bases lay between the germline ends. CDR1 and CDR2 from the germline V gene are SGHNT and YENEEA.

The V and J genes are TRBV29-1 and TRBJ1-1; unclear D gene. With 8 bases removed from V and 1 base from J, the gap between germline ends came to 17 bases. The CDR3 is made up of 14 amino acids. Germline V gene lookup returns CDR1 SQVTM and CDR2 ANQGSEA. The CDR3 bases are TGCAGCCTCTCCCGCAAAGCCCCGAACACTGAAGCTTTCTTT. This sequence encodes CSLSRKAPNTEAFF.

This sequence joins TRBV19 and TRBJ2-4; D is uncertain. The V end was cut by 10 bases, the J end by 2 bases, with 27 bases between. Germline CDR1 reads LNHDA; CDR2 reads SQIVND (reference sequence). The CDR3 is 18 residues long. CDR3: CATSHPLGLPVTKNIQYF. CDR3 DNA sequence: TGTGCCACCTCCCACCCTCTGGGCCTTCCGGTGACCAAAAACATTCAGTACTTC.

This chain connects TRBV5-5 to TRBJ1-1; D may be TRBD1 (6 bases). Trimming stripped 0 bases from V and 11 bases from J, with 14 bases between. This CDR3 has 13 amino acids. Per the germline V gene, CDR1 is SGHKS and CDR2 is YYEKEE (reference sequence). The CDR3 loop reads CASSLAGATTAFF. DNA for the CDR3: TGTGCCAGCAGCTTGGCGGGGGCGACCACGGCTTTCTTT.

The V and J genes are TRBV2 and TRBJ2-1; a possible D gene is TRBD2 (5 bases). Germline loops: CDR1 SNHLY, CDR2 FYNNEI. The V end was cut by 6 bases, the J end by 3 bases, with 15 bases between. This CDR3 has 15 residues. CDR3 in DNA: TGTGCCAGCAGGGGGAGTTGGGAGAGCTACAATGAGCAGTTCTTC. Protein product: CASRGSWESYNEQFF.

This chain links TRBV5-1 with TRBJ2-3; D gene ambiguous. The V and J ends lost 4 bases and 2 bases respectively, with 11 bases between them. Germline V gives CDR1 SGHRS, CDR2 YFSETQ. The CDR3 loop spans 14 amino acids. CDR3 protein: CASSRLGFTDTQYF. In DNA form, the CDR3 reads TGCGCCAGCAGCCGCCTGGGATTCACAGATACGCAGTATTTT.

The chain employs TRBV29-1 and TRBJ2-1; D ambiguous. The V and J ends lost 3 bases and 11 bases respectively, with 8 bases between them. Germline V gene sequence: CDR1 SQVTM, CDR2 ANQGSEA. This CDR3 has 10 amino acids. For the CDR3, the DNA is TGCAGCGTTGACGGGCCCCAGCAGTTCTTC. As protein: CSVDGPQQFF.